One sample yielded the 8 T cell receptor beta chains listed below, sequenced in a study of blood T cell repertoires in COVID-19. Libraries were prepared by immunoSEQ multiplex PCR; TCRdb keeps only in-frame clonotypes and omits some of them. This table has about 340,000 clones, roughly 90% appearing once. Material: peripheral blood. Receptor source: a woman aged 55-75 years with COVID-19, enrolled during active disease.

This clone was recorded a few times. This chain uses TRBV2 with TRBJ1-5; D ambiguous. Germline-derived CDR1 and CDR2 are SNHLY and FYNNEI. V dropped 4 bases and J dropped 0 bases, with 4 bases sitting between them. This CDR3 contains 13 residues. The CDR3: CASSVSSNQPQHF. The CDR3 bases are TGTGCCAGCAGTGTATCTAGCAATCAGCCCCAGCATTTT.

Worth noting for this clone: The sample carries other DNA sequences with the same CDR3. CDR3 sequence reads: CASSVGTNTGELFF. The DNA of the CDR3 is TGTGCCAGCAGCGTAGGCACTAACACCGGGGAGCTGTTTTTT. The chain couples TRBV9 to TRBJ2-2; D is undetermined. This CDR3 region has 14 residues. V was cut by 0 bases and J by 2 bases, with 5 bases left in between. Looked up from germline, CDR1 is SGDLS and CDR2 is YYNGEE.

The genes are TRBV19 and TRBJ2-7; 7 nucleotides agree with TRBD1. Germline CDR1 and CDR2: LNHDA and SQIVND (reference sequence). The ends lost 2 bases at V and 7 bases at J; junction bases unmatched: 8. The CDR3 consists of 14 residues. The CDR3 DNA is TGTGCCAGTAGTATAACGCACAGGGGACCGGAGCAGTACTTC. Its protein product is CASSITHRGPEQYF. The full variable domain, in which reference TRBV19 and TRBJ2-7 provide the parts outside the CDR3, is DGGITQSPKYLFRKEGQNVTLSCEQNLNHDAMYWYRQDPGQGLRLIYYSQIVNDFQKGDIAEGYSVSREKKESFPLTVTSAQKNPTAFYLCASSITHRGPEQYFGPGTRLTVT.

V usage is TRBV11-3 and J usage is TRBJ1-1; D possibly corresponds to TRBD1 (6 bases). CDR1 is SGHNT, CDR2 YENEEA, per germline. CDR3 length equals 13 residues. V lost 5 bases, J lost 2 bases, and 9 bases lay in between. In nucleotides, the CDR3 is TGTGCCAGCAGCGACAGGCACAACACTGAAGCTTTCTTT. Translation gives CASSDRHNTEAFF.

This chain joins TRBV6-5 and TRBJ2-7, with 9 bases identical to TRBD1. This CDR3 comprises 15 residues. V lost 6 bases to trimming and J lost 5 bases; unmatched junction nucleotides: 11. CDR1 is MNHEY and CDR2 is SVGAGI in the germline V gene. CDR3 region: CASSLRDRVFNEQYF. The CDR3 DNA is TGTGCCAGCAGCCTCCGGGACAGGGTATTCAACGAGCAGTACTTC.

CDR3 loop: CASSGWEGRGTDTQYF. The CDR3, as DNA: TGTGCCAGCAGCGGGTGGGAGGGGAGAGGCACAGATACGCAGTATTTT. V usage is TRBV5-5 and J usage is TRBJ2-3, with 7 bases lining up with TRBD2. V gave up 4 bases and J gave up 1 base; unmatched junction bases: 9. Looked up from germline, CDR1 is SGHKS and CDR2 is YYEKEE (reference sequence). CDR3 length: 16 residues.

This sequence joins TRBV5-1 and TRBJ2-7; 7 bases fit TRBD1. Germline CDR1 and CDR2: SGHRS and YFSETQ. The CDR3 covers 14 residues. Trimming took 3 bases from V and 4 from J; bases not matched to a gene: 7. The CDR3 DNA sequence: TGCGCCAGCAGCTCCCGGGGACAGCCGTACGAGCAGTACTTC. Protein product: CASSSRGQPYEQYF.

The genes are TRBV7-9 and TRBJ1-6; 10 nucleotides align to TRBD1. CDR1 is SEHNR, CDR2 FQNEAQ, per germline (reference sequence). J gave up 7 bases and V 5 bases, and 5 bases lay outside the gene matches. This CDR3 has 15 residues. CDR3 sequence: CASSPRQGANSPLHF. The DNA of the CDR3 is TGTGCCAGCAGCCCGAGACAGGGGGCGAATTCACCCCTCCACTTT.